A single sample is the source of the 2 T cell receptor beta chains below, sequenced in a study of cytomegalovirus exposure and HLA in healthy donors. A multiplex PCR was run with 60 Vbeta primers and 13 Jbeta primers. Libraries were prepared by immunoSEQ multiplex PCR; TCRdb keeps only in-frame clonotypes and omits some of them. The table lists 150,000 to 200,000 clones, around 78% of them singletons. What was sequenced was PBMCs. These receptors came from a woman aged 40 to 50 in good health and CMV-seronegative.

The chain couples TRBV19 to TRBJ1-1; a weak D match, TRBD1 (5 bases). The germline gives CDR1 LNHDA, CDR2 SQIVND (reference sequence). CDR3 length equals 15 residues. V was cut by 5 bases and J by 6 bases, with 19 bases left in between. The CDR3 spells CASSSLSGGLPEAFF. The CDR3 DNA follows: TGTGCCAGTAGTTCGCTATCCGGGGGGTTACCTGAAGCTTTCTTT.

The rearrangement links TRBV5-1 to TRBJ2-2; 12 bases line up with TRBD2. This CDR3 is 16 amino acids long. The junction had 5 bases not matched to a gene; V was cut back by 2 bases and J by 6 bases. Germline V gene data show CDR1 as SGHRS and CDR2 as YFSETQ. CDR3 DNA: TGCGCCAGCAGCTTCAGACTAGCGGGAGACTCCGGGGAGCTGTTTTTT. Protein product: CASSFRLAGDSGELFF. The full variable domain, its missing parts supplied by reference TRBV5-1 and TRBJ2-2, is KAGVTQTPRYLIKTRGQQVTLSCSPISGHRSVSWYQQTPGQGLQFLFEYFSETQRNKGNFPGRFSGRQFSNSRSEMNVSTLELGDSALYLCASSFRLAGDSGELFFGEGSRLTVL.